This TCR beta chain is from a study of cytomegalovirus exposure and HLA in healthy donors. Concerning this clone itself: Its antigen remains unknown. At one end the junction does not follow the germline gene, possibly because of a read error.

Germline V gene data show CDR1 as WNHNN and CDR2 as SYGVQD (reference sequence). The CDR3 sequence is 21 residues long. Study-wide results and caveats: Many donors shared some public TCRs, even though most TCR sequences were rare. Immune exposure was documented only through CMV serostatus.

The primer mix had 60 Vbeta and 13 Jbeta primers. Profiling relied on immunoSEQ multiplex PCR, and the TCRdb table lists in-frame clones only, not all of them. The data hold 90,000 to 110,000 clones, with 76% observed a single time. The receptor's source is a woman aged 45-65 years in good health and CMV-seropositive. The V call is TRBV10-1, the J call TRBJ2-6; the match to TRBD2 covers 8 bases. The specimen sequenced was PBMCs. The DNA for the CDR3 is TGCGCCAGCGCCTCAGGTCCCTTCGGGGGGGGGCCGACCTCTGGGGCCAACGGCCTGACTTTC. This translates into CASASGPFGGGPTSGANGLTF.